A single T cell receptor (beta chain) is shown here with its context. CDR3 size: 16 residues. Between the trimmed V and J ends, which lost 0 bases and 8 bases, there was a span of 17 bases. Germline V gene lookup returns CDR1 KGHSH and CDR2 LQKENI. These data come from a study of blood T cell repertoires in COVID-19. Study information: Both acute and convalescent COVID-19 samples were obtained from the United States, Italy and Spain.

Profiling relied on immunoSEQ multiplex PCR, and the TCRdb table lists in-frame clones only, not all of them. The data show 100,000 to 150,000 clones, 84% seen once. The rearrangement joins TRBV18 to TRBJ1-5; D possibly corresponds to TRBD1 (6 bases). This TCR was recovered from a woman aged 25 to 39 who had recovered from COVID-19. The sample taken for sequencing was PBMCs or T cells enriched from blood (not recorded which). CDR3 sequence: CASSPPNGRGLEPQHF. The CDR3 DNA sequence: TGTGCCAGCTCACCACCCAACGGCAGGGGATTGGAGCCCCAGCATTTT.